The subject of this entry is one T cell receptor beta chain. Antigen: not known. Donors in the study were healthy people who gave bone marrow. The record originates from a study of cytomegalovirus exposure and HLA in healthy donors. Whole-study context: The study's early data release held some 85 million unique TCRs from HLA-typed donors. Overall study findings and caveats: The authors later found TCR association rates varying by HLA locus, with DRB1 most and HLA-C fewest.

Primers included in the PCR were 60 Vbeta and 13 Jbeta primers. The table came from immunoSEQ multiplex PCR; TCRdb's copy has only in-frame clones and leaves some out. The sample consists of 110,000 to 150,000 clones, 80% to 85% of them appearing once. Germline-derived CDR1 and CDR2 are SQVTM and ANQGSEA. The CDR3 has 17 residues. The chain links TRBV29-1 to TRBJ1-3, with 10 positions matching TRBD1. Gene TRBJ2-2 matches the end of the DNA better, so the J call may be wrong. The receptor's source is a boy aged 2-9 years in good health and CMV-seronegative. What was sequenced was PBMCs. The CDR3 here is CSVEDPGGTGVTGELFF. Written as DNA, the CDR3 is TGCAGCGTTGAAGATCCTGGCGGGACAGGGGTCACCGGGGAGCTGTTTTTT.